The present TCR beta chain was sequenced within a study of PD-L1 blockade in urothelial cancer. At the level of the study: Analysis of blood occurred 3 weeks (second dose) and 6 weeks after treatment start.

Data came from immunoSEQ multiplex PCR; TCRdb stores just in-frame clones and leaves some out. The top ten clones hold around 7.7% of a sample with fewer than 40,000 clones, 80% to 95% of them seen once. The V and J ends lost 6 bases and 2 bases respectively, with 3 bases between them. The CDR3 is 11 amino acids. Germline CDR1 SNHLY, CDR2 FYNNEI. Pretreatment sampling and on-treatment sampling together yielded between 1 and 8 samples for each patient. With regard to this clone: Its antigen is currently unknown.

Findings of the study overall: Tumor-linked clones in blood grew more by 3 weeks in durable-benefit patients.

The sample here was PBMCs, taken around atezolizumab (anti-PD-L1) treatment. The genes are TRBV2 and TRBJ2-3; D gene ambiguous. The sequence came from a man aged 65-85 years with urothelial cancer. In nucleotides, the CDR3 is TGTGCCAGCAGCTTCACAGATACGCAGTATTTT. Residues: CASSFTDTQYF.